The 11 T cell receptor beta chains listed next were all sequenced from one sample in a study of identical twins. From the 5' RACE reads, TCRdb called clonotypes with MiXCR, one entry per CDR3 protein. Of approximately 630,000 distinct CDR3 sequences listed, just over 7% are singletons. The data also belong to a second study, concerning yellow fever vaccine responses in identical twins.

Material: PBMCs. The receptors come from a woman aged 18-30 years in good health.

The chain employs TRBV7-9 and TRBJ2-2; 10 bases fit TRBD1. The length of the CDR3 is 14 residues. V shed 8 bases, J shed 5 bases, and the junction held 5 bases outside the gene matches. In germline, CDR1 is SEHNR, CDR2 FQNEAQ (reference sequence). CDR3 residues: CASEWTGGTGELFF. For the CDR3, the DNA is TGTGCCAGCGAGTGGACAGGGGGGACCGGGGAGCTGTTTTTT.

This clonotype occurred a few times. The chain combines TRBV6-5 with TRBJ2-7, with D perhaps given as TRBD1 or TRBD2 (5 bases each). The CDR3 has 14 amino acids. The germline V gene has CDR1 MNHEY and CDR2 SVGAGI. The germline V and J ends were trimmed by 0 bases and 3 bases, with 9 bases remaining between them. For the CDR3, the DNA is TGTGCCAGCAGTTACTCGGGGACGGACTACGAGCAGTACGTC. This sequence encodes CASSYSGTDYEQYV.

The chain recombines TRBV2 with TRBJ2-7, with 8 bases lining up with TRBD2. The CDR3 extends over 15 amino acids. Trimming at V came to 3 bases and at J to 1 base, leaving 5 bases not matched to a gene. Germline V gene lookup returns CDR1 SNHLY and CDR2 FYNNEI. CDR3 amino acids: CASSDMRGASYEQYF. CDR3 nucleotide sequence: TGTGCCAGCAGTGATATGCGGGGGGCTTCCTACGAGCAGTACTTC.

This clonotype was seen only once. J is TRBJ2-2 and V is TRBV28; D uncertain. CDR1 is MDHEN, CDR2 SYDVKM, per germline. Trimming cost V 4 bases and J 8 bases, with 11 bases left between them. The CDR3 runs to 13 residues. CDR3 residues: CASSSPPPGELFF. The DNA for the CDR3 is TGTGCCAGCAGTTCTCCACCTCCGGGGGAGCTGTTTTTT.

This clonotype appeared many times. CDR3 residues: CASSLEGLVGSPLHF. In DNA, the CDR3 is TGCGCCAGCAGCTTGGAAGGGCTCGTCGGTTCACCCCTCCACTTT. V is TRBV5-1 and J is TRBJ1-6; D uncertain. This CDR3 contains 15 residues. V lost 0 bases and J 9 bases, leaving 13 bases between the germline ends. CDR1 and CDR2 (germline): SGHRS, YFSETQ.

The CDR3 nucleotides read TGTGCCAGCAGTGCGGATGGGACAGGCGTCTATGGCTACACCTTC. Its protein is CASSADGTGVYGYTF. The chain is built from TRBV6-1 and TRBJ1-2; TRBD1 matches at 8 bases. This CDR3 spans 15 amino acids. Germline V gene lookup returns CDR1 MNHNS and CDR2 SASEGT. The trim removed 4 bases at V and 4 bases at J, leaving 8 bases unmatched.

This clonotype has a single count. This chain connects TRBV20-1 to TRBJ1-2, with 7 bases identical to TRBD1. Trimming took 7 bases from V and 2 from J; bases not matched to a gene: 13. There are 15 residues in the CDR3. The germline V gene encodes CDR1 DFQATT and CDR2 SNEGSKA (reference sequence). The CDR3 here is CSVEGQVGPNYGYTF. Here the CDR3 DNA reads TGCAGTGTGGAAGGACAGGTGGGGCCAAACTATGGCTACACCTTC.

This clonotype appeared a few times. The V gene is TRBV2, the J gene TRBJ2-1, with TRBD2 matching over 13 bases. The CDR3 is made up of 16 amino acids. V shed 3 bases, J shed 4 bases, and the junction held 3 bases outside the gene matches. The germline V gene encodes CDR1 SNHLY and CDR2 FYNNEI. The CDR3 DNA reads TGTGCCAGCAGTGAGACTAGCGGGGGGTTGTACAATGAGCAGTTCTTC. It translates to CASSETSGGLYNEQFF.

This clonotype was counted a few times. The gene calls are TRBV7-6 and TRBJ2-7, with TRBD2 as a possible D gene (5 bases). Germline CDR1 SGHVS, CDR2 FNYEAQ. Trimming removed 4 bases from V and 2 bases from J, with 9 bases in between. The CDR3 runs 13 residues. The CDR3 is CASSSGETYEQYV. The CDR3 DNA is TGTGCCAGCAGCTCCGGGGAAACCTACGAGCAGTACGTC.

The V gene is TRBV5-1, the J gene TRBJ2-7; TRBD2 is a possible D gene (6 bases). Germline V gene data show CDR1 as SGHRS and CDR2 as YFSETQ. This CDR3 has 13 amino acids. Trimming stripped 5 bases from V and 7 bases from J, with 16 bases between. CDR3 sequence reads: CASRLAAGKEQYV. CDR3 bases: TGCGCCAGCAGACTAGCCGCAGGGAAAGAGCAGTACGTC.

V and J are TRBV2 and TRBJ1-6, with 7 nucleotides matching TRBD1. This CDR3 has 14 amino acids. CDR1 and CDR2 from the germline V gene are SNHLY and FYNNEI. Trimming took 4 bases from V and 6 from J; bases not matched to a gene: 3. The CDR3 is CASSGDSFNSPLHF. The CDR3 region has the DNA TGTGCCAGCAGTGGGGACAGCTTTAATTCACCCCTCCACTTT.